The rows below give T cell receptor beta chains drawn from one sample of a study of monozygotic twins with inflammatory bowel disease. From its re-call of the 5' RACE reads, TCRdb lists each CDR3 protein once, without DNA. Recorded for this sample: some 300,000 distinct CDR3 sequences. Sequencing was carried out using blood. These receptors all come from a human donor with ulcerative colitis or Crohn's disease, or a healthy co-twin of an affected twin (not recorded which). CDR3s include the opening cysteine and the closing phenylalanine or tryptophan.

TRBV20-1	TRBJ2-3	CSVDFSTDTQYF
TRBV6-1	TRBJ2-3	CASMAPRGSTDTQYF
TRBV12-3/TRBV12-4	TRBJ2-4	CASSSDKVIGVQYF
TRBV11-2	TRBJ2-5	CASSRDRSETQYF
TRBV7-9	TRBJ2-1	CASSLGPTNEQFF
TRBV7-2	TRBJ2-1	CASSTYRQAGGFF
TRBV5-1	TRBJ2-7	CASSLSPGESEQYF
TRBV6-2/TRBV6-3	TRBJ1-1	CASSYSGNEAFF
TRBV7-2	TRBJ2-1	CAEERGADEQFF
TRBV5-1	TRBJ2-3	CASSSAGEDTQYF
TRBV28	TRBJ2-3	CASSFFRTSGRRDTQYF
TRBV2	TRBJ2-5	CASTQQVLAEQETQYF
TRBV29-1	TRBJ1-2	CSVLSVYGYTF
TRBV12-5	TRBJ2-1	CASGLRSGGPGNEQFF
TRBV5-3	TRBJ1-1	CARSLGAHREGRNTEAFF
TRBV12-3/TRBV12-4	TRBJ2-2	CASRPSGSPKTGELFF
TRBV29-1	TRBJ1-2	CSAASGGTNYGYTF
TRBV11-2	TRBJ2-7	CASSLVRKRSEQYF
TRBV14	TRBJ2-1	CASSQELVGEQFF
TRBV24-1	TRBJ1-2	CATSDLRPPFVGYTF
TRBV7-2	TRBJ2-7	CASSFQGAIDEQYF
TRBV27	TRBJ2-1	CASSFRRLAGANEQFF
TRBV11-1	TRBJ1-2	CASSLEPVRRGRGAHGYTF
TRBV18	TRBJ2-1	CASSYRVSSNEQFF
TRBV19	TRBJ2-1	CASSKRGQVYNEQFF
TRBV12-3/TRBV12-4	TRBJ1-1	CASSFGTPNTEAFF
TRBV15	TRBJ2-3	CATSRGGRESDTQYF